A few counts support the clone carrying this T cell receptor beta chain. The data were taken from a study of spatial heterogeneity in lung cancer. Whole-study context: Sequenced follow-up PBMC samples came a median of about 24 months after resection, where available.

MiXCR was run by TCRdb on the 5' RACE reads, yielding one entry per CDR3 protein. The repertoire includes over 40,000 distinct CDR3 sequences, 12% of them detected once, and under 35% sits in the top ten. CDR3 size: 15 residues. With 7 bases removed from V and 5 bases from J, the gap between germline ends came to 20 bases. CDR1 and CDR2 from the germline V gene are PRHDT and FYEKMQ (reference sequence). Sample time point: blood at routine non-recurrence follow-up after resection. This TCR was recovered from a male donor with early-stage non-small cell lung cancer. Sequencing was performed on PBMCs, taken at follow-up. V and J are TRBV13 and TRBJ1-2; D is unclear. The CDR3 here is CASNTLRQRGYGYTF. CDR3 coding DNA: TGTGCCAGCAACACATTAAGGCAGAGAGGGTATGGCTACACCTTC.